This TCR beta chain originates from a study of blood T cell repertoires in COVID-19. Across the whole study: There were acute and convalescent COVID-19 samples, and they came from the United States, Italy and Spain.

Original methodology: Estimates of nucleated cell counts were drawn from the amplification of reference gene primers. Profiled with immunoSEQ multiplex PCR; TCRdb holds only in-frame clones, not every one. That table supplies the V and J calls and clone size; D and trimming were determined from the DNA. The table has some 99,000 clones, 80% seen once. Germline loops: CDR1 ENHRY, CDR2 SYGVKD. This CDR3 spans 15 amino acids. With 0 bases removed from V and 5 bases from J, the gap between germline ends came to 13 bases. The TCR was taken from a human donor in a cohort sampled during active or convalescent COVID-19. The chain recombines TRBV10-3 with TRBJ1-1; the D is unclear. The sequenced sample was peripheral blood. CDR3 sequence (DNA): TGTGCCATCAGTGAGTCGAGCGGAGGGAGGACTGAAGCTTTCTTT. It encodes CAISESSGGRTEAFF.